This note documents a single T cell receptor (beta chain) sequence. The source of the sample is a study of control samples from healthy donors and cancer patients. The method was immunoSEQ multiplex PCR; TCRdb's version includes in-frame clones alone and lacks a portion of them. The table shows some 64,000 clones, with 90% occurring only once. This CDR3 is 15 amino acids long. Germline V gene data show CDR1 as MDHEN and CDR2 as SYDVKM. Trimming took 6 bases from V and 6 from J, leaving 20 bases between them. V and J are TRBV28 and TRBJ1-1; a possible D gene is TRBD1 (6 bases). This clonotype was sampled from a woman aged 45 to 65 with colorectal cancer. Specimen: PBMCs. The CDR3 spells CASSPSLGGTAEAFF. DNA for the CDR3: TGTGCCAGCAGCCCCTCCTTAGGGGGAACTGCTGAAGCTTTCTTT.